These T cell receptor beta chains were read from a single sample in a study of regulatory T cells in long-lasting Graves disease. TCRdb reanalysed the multiplex PCR reads using MiXCR and keeps one entry per CDR3 protein. Seen here are around 400,000 distinct CDR3 sequences, approximately 25% observed once, and the top ten hold approximately 27%. The specimen comprised peripheral blood mononuclear cells (PBMCs), sampled when the disease was refractory, from a patient treated with antithyroid drugs. Receptors were obtained from a woman between 35 and 50 years old with Graves disease. CDR3s include the opening cysteine and the closing phenylalanine or tryptophan. A D gene is named only where the DNA matches it firmly. Only some rows state a clone size, as once, few, many or a class for expanded clones.

J | V | D | size | CDR3 | DNA
TRBJ2-7 | TRBV5-1 | TRBD1 | - | CASSAGQVSYGQYF | TGTGCCAGCTCGGCGGGACAGGTATCCTACGGGCAGTACTTC
TRBJ2-2 | TRBV5-6 | - | few | CASSLALDFPWAGELFF | TGTGCCAGCAGCTTGGCCTTAGACTTCCCGTGGGCCGGGGAGCTGTTTTTT
TRBJ1-5 | TRBV20-1 | - | - | CSARATYSNQPQHF | TGCAGTGCTAGAGCGACTTATAGCAATCAGCCCCAGCATTTT
TRBJ2-1 | TRBV28 | - | few | CASSFGRRTLRNEQFF | TGTGCCAGCAGTTTTGGGCGGAGGACGCTAAGGAATGAGCAGTTCTTC
TRBJ1-1 | TRBV5-5 | - | many | CASSFFVNTEAFF | TGTGCCAGCAGCTTCTTTGTGAACACTGAAGCTTTCTTT
TRBJ2-7 | TRBV11-2 | - | many | CASSLVVGVSYEQYF | TGTGCCAGCAGCTTAGTTGTCGGAGTTTCCTACGAGCAGTACTTC
TRBJ2-4 | TRBV28 | - | - | CASSFLQGIKNIQYF | TGTGCCAGCAGTTTTTTGCAGGGGATTAAAAACATTCAGTACTTC
TRBJ1-1 | TRBV12-3/TRBV12-4 | - | many | CASSFGPEAFF | TGTGCCAGCAGTTTTGGGCCTGAAGCTTTCTTT
TRBJ1-1 | TRBV20-1 | - | many | CSARSYTEAFF | TGCAGTGCTAGATCGTACACTGAAGCTTTCTTT
TRBJ2-5 | TRBV28 | - | many | CASSFVGGSPLETQETQYF | TGTGCCAGCAGTTTTGTTGGGGGCAGCCCGCTGGAGACGCAAGAGACCCAGTACTTC
TRBJ1-5 | TRBV7-9 | - | few | CASSGEQGKDQPQHF | TGTGCCAGCAGCGGTGAACAGGGAAAGGATCAGCCCCAGCATTTT
TRBJ2-7 | TRBV3-1 | - | - | CASSHVGKAFLTSGTYEQYF | TGTGCCAGCAGCCACGTTGGGAAGGCCTTTTTGACTTCCGGAACCTACGAGCAGTACTTC
TRBJ2-1 | TRBV28 | - | - | CASSLGYGHEQFF | TGTGCCAGCAGTTTAGGATATGGCCATGAGCAGTTCTTC
TRBJ1-2 | TRBV12-3/TRBV12-4 | TRBD1 | - | CASSYGGQAYGYTF | TGTGCCAGCAGTTACGGCGGACAGGCCTATGGCTACACCTTC
TRBJ1-5 | TRBV28 | - | few | CASSSYRVSRNQPQHF | TGTGCCAGCAGTTCATACAGGGTATCACGCAATCAGCCCCAGCATTTT
TRBJ2-7 | TRBV7-2 | - | - | CASSLGPGPQDEQYF | TGTGCCAGCAGCTTAGGGCCGGGACCCCAAGACGAGCAGTACTTC
TRBJ1-1 | TRBV10-1 | TRBD1 | many | CASSPGTGVNTEAFF | TGCGCCAGCAGTCCGGGGACAGGGGTGAACACTGAAGCTTTCTTT
TRBJ1-4 | TRBV12-3/TRBV12-4 | TRBD1 | many | CASSWDRWTTNEKLFF | TGTGCCAGCAGTTGGGACAGGTGGACCACTAATGAAAAACTGTTTTTT
TRBJ2-7 | TRBV7-9 | - | many | CASSLGASVSYEQYF | TGTGCCAGCAGCCTAGGGGCTAGCGTATCCTACGAGCAGTACTTC
TRBJ2-7 | TRBV7-9 | TRBD1 | - | CASSHGDRVIHEQYF | TGTGCCAGCAGTCATGGGGACAGGGTAATCCACGAGCAGTACTTC
TRBJ2-4 | TRBV11-1 | - | - | CASSLSTLSIQYF | TGTGCCAGCAGCTTGAGTACCTTAAGCATTCAGTACTTC
TRBJ2-7 | TRBV28 | TRBD2 | many | CASTVGTSGEQYF | TGTGCCAGCACCGTCGGGACTAGCGGAGAGCAGTACTTC
TRBJ2-5 | TRBV7-3 | TRBD2 | many | CASSSQAGARETQYF | TGTGCCAGCAGCTCCCAGGCGGGAGCGAGAGAGACCCAGTACTTC
TRBJ1-2 | TRBV9 | - | - | CASSVSAGYGYTF | TGTGCCAGCAGCGTATCCGCTGGGTATGGCTACACCTTC
TRBJ2-2 | TRBV7-9 | - | - | CASSFSASTGELFF | TGTGCCAGCAGCTTCAGCGCTTCCACCGGGGAGCTGTTTTTT
TRBJ2-6 | TRBV7-9 | - | few | CASSLEVGRWPGRANVLTF | TGTGCCAGCAGCTTAGAGGTGGGTAGATGGCCTGGTAGGGCCAACGTCCTGACTTTC
TRBJ2-3 | TRBV25-1 | TRBD1 | many | CASTESEQGPDTQYF | TGTGCCAGCACCGAGTCGGAACAGGGGCCAGATACGCAGTATTTT
TRBJ1-2 | TRBV20-1 | TRBD1 | many | CSASQLRIDRVYGYTF | TGCAGTGCTAGCCAACTACGGATAGACAGGGTTTATGGCTACACCTTC
TRBJ2-7 | TRBV7-2 | - | many | CASSVQGTLAYEQYF | TGTGCCAGCAGCGTACAGGGCACCCTAGCCTACGAGCAGTACTTC
TRBJ1-3 | TRBV5-1 | - | - | CASSDPGSGNTIYF | TGTGCCAGCAGCGACCCGGGATCTGGAAACACCATATATTTT
TRBJ1-4 | TRBV10-3 | - | few | CAISESPTTNEKLFF | TGTGCCATCAGTGAGTCTCCAACAACTAATGAAAAACTGTTTTTT
TRBJ1-5 | TRBV19 | - | - | CASSMIYSNQPQHF | TGTGCCAGTAGTATGATATATAGCAATCAGCCCCAGCATTTT
TRBJ1-1 | TRBV5-1 | - | - | CASSLSGWSTEAFF | TGCGCCAGCAGCTTGAGTGGGTGGAGCACTGAAGCTTTCTTT
TRBJ2-7 | TRBV10-3 | - | many | CAIRRSEAYEQYF | TGTGCCATCAGGAGGAGTGAAGCCTACGAGCAGTACTTC
TRBJ2-2 | TRBV6-1 | - | once | CASRPPVHSGPKGGELFF | TGTGCCAGCAGACCTCCGGTTCATAGCGGCCCTAAGGGGGGGGAGCTGTTTTTT
TRBJ1-1 | TRBV28 | - | few | CASNPGQAYEQYFGPDTEAFF | -
TRBJ1-1 | TRBV19 | - | - | CASSIYTEAFF | TGTGCCAGTAGTATTTACACTGAAGCTTTCTTT
TRBJ1-1 | TRBV28 | - | many | CASKGRSNTEAFF | TGTGCCAGCAAGGGCCGATCGAACACTGAAGCTTTCTTT
TRBJ2-7 | TRBV7-2 | - | - | CASSLRPSYEQYF | TGTGCCAGCAGCTTACGGCCTTCCTACGAGCAGTACTTC
TRBJ1-4 | TRBV2 | TRBD1 | many | CASEGPILRDSLEKLFF | TGTGCCAGCGAAGGTCCGATCCTCCGGGACAGCCTGGAAAAACTGTTTTTT
TRBJ2-3 | TRBV28 | - | - | CASKDPTDTQYF | TGTGCCAGCAAGGACCCCACAGATACGCAGTATTTT
TRBJ1-1 | TRBV5-6 | - | few | CASSSLLGWDTEAFF | TGTGCCAGCAGCTCGCTTTTGGGGTGGGACACTGAAGCTTTCTTT
TRBJ1-5 | TRBV27 | - | - | CASSWSGSNQPQHF | TGTGCCAGCAGTTGGTCAGGGAGCAATCAGCCCCAGCATTTT
TRBJ2-5 | TRBV28 | - | many | CASSFNSHTAYQETQYF | TGTGCCAGCAGTTTTAATTCCCATACAGCGTACCAAGAGACCCAGTACTTC
TRBJ2-7 | TRBV28 | TRBD2 | many | CASRLAGGGYEQYF | TGTGCCAGCAGGCTAGCGGGAGGTGGATACGAGCAGTACTTC
TRBJ1-1 | TRBV6-5 | TRBD1 | many | CASSYQGVGTEAFF | TGTGCCAGCAGTTACCAGGGGGTAGGAACTGAAGCTTTCTTT
TRBJ1-1 | TRBV19 | - | few | CASTLTGVTEAFF | TGTGCCAGTACCCTGACAGGCGTCACTGAAGCTTTCTTT
TRBJ2-1 | TRBV12-3/TRBV12-4 | - | - | CASSDTISRGNYNEQFF | TGTGCCAGCAGTGACACGATCAGCAGGGGAAACTACAATGAGCAGTTCTTC
TRBJ2-7 | TRBV10-3 | - | few | CAISEGFTGYEQYF | TGTGCCATCAGTGAGGGATTCACGGGCTACGAGCAGTACTTC
TRBJ2-5 | TRBV5-1 | TRBD1 | few | CASSEDRGGSETQYF | TGCGCCAGCAGCGAAGACAGGGGGGGAAGCGAGACCCAGTACTTC
TRBJ2-7 | TRBV20-1 | TRBD1 | few | CSARAPGQGVGEQYF | TGCAGTGCTAGAGCCCCGGGACAGGGAGTAGGCGAGCAGTACTTC
TRBJ2-7 | TRBV28 | - | - | CASSPPFRDFYEQYF | TGTGCCAGCAGCCCACCCTTCCGGGACTTCTACGAGCAGTACTTC